This note documents a single TCR beta chain sequence. This record belongs to a study of technical replicates of blood from several donors. CDR3 length: 14 amino acids. Trimming left V 1 base short and J 5 bases short, with 11 bases between. Germline CDR1 is SGHTA and CDR2 is FQGTGA. Measured with immunoSEQ multiplex PCR; TCRdb has only the in-frame clones, and not every one. The profile shows approximately 87,000 clones, 75% to 95% of them singletons. This chain uses TRBV7-3 with TRBJ2-5; TRBD2 is a possible D gene (7 bases). The sequenced material came from T cells isolated from PBMCs. This receptor was obtained from a human donor in good health. Some clones in this sample may be carry-over from other donors' samples. Here the CDR3 DNA reads TGTGCCAGCAGCTTAAGGGGGGGGGCCGAGACCCAGTACTTC. Translation: CASSLRGGAETQYF.